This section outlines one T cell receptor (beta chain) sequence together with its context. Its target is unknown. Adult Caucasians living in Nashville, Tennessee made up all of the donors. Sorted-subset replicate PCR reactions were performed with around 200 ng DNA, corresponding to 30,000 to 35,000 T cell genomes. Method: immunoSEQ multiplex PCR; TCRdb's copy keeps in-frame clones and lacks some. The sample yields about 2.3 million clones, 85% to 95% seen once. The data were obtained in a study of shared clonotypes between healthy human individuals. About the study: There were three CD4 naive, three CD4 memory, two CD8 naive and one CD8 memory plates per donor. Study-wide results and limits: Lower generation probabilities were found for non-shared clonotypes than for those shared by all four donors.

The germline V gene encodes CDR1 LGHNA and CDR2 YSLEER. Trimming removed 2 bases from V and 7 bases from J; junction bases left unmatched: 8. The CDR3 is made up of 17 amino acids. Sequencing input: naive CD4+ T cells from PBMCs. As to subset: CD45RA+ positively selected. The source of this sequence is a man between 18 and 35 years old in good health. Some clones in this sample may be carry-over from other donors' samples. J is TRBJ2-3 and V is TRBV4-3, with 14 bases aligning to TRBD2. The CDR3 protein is CASSQSAGLAGAHTQYF. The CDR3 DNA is TGCGCCAGCAGCCAATCCGCGGGACTAGCGGGAGCCCATACGCAGTATTTT.